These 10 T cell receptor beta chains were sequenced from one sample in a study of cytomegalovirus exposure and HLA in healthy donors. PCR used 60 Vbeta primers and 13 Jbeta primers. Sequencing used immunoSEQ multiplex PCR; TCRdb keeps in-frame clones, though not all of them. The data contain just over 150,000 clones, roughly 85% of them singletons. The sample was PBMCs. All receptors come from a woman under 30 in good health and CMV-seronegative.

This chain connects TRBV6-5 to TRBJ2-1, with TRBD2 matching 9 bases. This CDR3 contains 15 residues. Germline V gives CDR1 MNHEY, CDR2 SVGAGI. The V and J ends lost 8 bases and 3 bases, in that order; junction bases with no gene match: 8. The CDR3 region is CASGSSGGYYNEQFF. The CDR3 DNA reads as TGTGCCAGCGGATCCAGCGGGGGGTACTACAATGAGCAGTTCTTC.

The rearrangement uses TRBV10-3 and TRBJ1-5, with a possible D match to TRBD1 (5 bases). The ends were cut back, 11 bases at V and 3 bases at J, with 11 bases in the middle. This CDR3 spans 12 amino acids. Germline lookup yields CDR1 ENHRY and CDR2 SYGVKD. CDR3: CASGGNNQPQHF. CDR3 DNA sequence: TGTGCCTCGGGGGGGAACAATCAGCCCCAGCATTTT.

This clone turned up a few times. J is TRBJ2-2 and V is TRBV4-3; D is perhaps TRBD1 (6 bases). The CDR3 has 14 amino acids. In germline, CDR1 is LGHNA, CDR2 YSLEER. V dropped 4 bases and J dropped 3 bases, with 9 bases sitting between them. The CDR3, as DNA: TGCGCCAGCAGCCGGGGGCTCGACACCGGGGAGCTGTTTTTT. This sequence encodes CASSRGLDTGELFF.

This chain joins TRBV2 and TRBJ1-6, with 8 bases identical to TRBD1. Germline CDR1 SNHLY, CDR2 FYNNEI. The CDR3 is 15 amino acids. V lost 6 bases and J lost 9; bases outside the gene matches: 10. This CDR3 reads CASSPTGGFGSPLHF. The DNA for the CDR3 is TGTGCCAGCAGCCCAACAGGGGGGTTCGGTTCACCCCTCCACTTT.

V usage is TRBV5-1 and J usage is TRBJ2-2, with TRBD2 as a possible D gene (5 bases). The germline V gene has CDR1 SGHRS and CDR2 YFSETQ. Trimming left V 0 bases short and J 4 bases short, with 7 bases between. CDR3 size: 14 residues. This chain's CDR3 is CASSLGLPTGELFF. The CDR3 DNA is TGCGCCAGCAGCTTGGGACTACCCACCGGGGAGCTGTTTTTT.

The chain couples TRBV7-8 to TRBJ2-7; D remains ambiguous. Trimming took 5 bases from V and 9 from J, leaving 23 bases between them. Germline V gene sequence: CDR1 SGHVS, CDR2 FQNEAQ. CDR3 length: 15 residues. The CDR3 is CASSRARGGYGGQYF. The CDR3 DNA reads TGTGCCAGCAGCAGAGCCAGAGGCGGCTACGGCGGGCAGTACTTC.

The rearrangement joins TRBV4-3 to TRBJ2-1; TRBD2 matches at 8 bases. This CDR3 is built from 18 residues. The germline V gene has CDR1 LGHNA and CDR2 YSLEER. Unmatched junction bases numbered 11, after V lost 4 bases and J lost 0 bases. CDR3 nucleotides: TGCGCCAGCAGCCTTAGGTCGAGCGGGAGCGGCTCCTACAATGAGCAGTTCTTC. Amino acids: CASSLRSSGSGSYNEQFF.

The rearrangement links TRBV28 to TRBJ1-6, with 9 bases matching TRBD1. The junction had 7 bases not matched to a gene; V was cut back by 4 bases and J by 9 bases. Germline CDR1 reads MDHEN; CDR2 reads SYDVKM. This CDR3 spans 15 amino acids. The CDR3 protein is CASSSQGTGSSPLHF. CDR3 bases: TGTGCCAGCAGTTCCCAAGGGACAGGGAGTTCACCCCTCCACTTT.

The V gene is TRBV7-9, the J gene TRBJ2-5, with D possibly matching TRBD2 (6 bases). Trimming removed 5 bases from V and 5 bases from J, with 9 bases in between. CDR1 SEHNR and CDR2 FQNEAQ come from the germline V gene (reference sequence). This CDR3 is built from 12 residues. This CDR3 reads CASSVAGETQYF. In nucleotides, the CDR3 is TGTGCCAGCAGCGTGGCGGGGGAGACCCAGTACTTC.

CDR3 in amino acids: CASSSRVNYGYTF. In DNA form, the CDR3 reads TGCGCCAGCAGCTCGCGAGTTAACTATGGCTACACCTTC. V gene TRBV5-1 combines with J gene TRBJ1-2; D gene unclear. This CDR3 has 13 residues. Trimming removed 3 bases at V and 1 base at J, with 7 bases between. In germline, CDR1 is SGHRS, CDR2 YFSETQ.